Below are 5 T cell receptor beta chains sequenced from a single sample in a study of identical twins. TCRdb processed the 5' RACE reads anew with MiXCR; each CDR3 protein has one entry. The table lists hundreds of thousands of distinct CDR3 sequences, less than 25% of them singletons. These data were also filed under a second study, of T cells expressing NK-cell markers.

Sequencing input: PBMCs. The source is a young woman in good health.

The chain links TRBV10-3 to TRBJ2-5; D is perhaps TRBD1 (6 bases). V shed 2 bases and J shed 2 bases, with 15 bases lying between them. Germline CDR1 ENHRY, CDR2 SYGVKD. The CDR3 is made up of 16 amino acids. DNA of the CDR3: TGTGCCATCAGTGAGGGTGAGGGGGTCCCTCAAGAGACCCAGTACTTC. This sequence encodes CAISEGEGVPQETQYF.

This clonotype was picked up many times. The gene calls are TRBV20-1 and TRBJ2-7; 7 bases are shared with TRBD1. The V segment lost 0 bases and the J segment 4 bases; nucleotides outside the gene matches: 3. In germline, CDR1 is DFQATT, CDR2 SNEGSKA (reference sequence). The CDR3 length is 13 residues. Written as DNA, the CDR3 is TGCAGTGCTAGAGATCCACAGGGGTACGAGCAGTACTTC. Residues: CSARDPQGYEQYF.

This clonotype appeared a few times. The chain links TRBV9 to TRBJ2-1, with TRBD2 matching over 9 bases. V lost 3 bases to trimming and J lost 9 bases; unmatched junction nucleotides: 13. Germline loops: CDR1 SGDLS, CDR2 YYNGEE. The CDR3 is made up of 16 amino acids. Written as DNA, the CDR3 is TGTGCCAGCAGCGCGGGTTTAAGTAGCGGGAGAGGTGAGCAGTTCTTC. Protein product: CASSAGLSSGRGEQFF.

In this sample, this clonotype turned up a few times. V and J are TRBV5-6 and TRBJ2-3; D is perhaps TRBD1 (6 bases). Per the germline V gene, CDR1 is SGHDT and CDR2 is YYEEEE. V was clipped by 4 bases and J by 2 bases, with 14 bases between them. CDR3 length equals 15 residues. The CDR3 spells CASSRSDRDTDTQYF. The CDR3 coding sequence is TGTGCCAGCAGCAGGTCGGACAGAGACACAGATACGCAGTATTTT.

The sample holds a few counts of this clonotype. J is TRBJ2-3 and V is TRBV7-2; TRBD1 is a possible D gene (5 bases). CDR3 length: 16 residues. V was trimmed by 5 bases and J by 9 bases, leaving 24 bases between them. Germline CDR1 reads SGHTA; CDR2 reads FQGNSA. The CDR3 DNA sequence: TGTGCCAGCAGCGCTCGTACAGGCCGAGCCCAGTCGACGCAGTATTTT. Amino acid sequence: CASSARTGRAQSTQYF.